The entry that follows covers one T cell receptor (beta chain) sequence. The sample belongs to a study of blood T cell repertoires in COVID-19. As for the study in general: Acute-phase and convalescent COVID-19 samples originated in the United States, Italy and Spain.

This CDR3 is built from 13 residues. Deletions cut 2 bases from V and 4 bases from J, with 7 bases between. CDR1 and CDR2 (germline): SGDLS, YYNGEE. The age range of participants was about 18 to 100 years, with residence in roughly 25 US areas. Clinical history reported by participants formed the basis on which cohorts were assigned. How the authors handled the data: Reference gene primers were amplified, and this amplification served to estimate nucleated cell counts. Profiling relied on immunoSEQ multiplex PCR, and the TCRdb table lists in-frame clones only, not all of them. D and trimming were read from the DNA, whereas the V and J calls and clone size are those reported in that table. The table lists 200,000 or so clones, 86% of them singletons.

This sequence originates from a woman aged 35 to 49 with acute COVID-19. V usage is TRBV9 and J usage is TRBJ1-3; D gene uncertain. Sample: PBMCs or T cells enriched from blood (not recorded which). The CDR3 loop is CASSVPGGNTIYF. The CDR3 DNA sequence: TGTGCCAGCAGCGTCCCGGGGGGAAACACCATATATTTT.